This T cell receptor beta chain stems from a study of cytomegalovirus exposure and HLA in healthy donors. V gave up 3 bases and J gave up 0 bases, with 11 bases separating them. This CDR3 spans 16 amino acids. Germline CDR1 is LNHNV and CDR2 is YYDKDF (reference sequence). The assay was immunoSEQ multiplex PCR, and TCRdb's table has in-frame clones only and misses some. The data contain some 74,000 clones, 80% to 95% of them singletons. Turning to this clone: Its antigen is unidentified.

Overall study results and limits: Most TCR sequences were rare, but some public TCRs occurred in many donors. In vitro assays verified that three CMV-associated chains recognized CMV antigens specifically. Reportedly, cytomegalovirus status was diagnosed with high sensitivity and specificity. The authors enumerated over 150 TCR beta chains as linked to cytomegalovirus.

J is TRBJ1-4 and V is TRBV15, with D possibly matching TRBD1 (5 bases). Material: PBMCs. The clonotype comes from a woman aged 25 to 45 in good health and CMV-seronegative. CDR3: CATSSGQGATNEKLFF. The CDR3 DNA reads TGTGCCACCAGCAGTGGGCAGGGTGCAACTAATGAAAAACTGTTTTTT.